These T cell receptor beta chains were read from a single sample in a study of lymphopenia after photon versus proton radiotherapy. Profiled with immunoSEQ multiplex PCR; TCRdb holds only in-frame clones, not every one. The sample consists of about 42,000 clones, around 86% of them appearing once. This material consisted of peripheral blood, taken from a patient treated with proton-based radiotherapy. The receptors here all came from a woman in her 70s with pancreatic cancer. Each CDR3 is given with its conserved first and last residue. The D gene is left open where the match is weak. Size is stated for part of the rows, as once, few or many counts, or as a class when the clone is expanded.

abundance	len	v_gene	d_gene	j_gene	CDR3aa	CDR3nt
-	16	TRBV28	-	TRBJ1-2	CASSSAGGPINYGYTF	TGTGCCAGCAGTTCCGCTGGGGGGCCAATTAACTATGGCTACACCTTC
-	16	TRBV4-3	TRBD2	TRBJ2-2	CASSTGGYSNTGELFF	TGCGCCAGCAGCACGGGGGGGTACTCGAACACCGGGGAGCTGTTTTTT
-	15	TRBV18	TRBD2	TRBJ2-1	CASSTGTSGGNEQFF	TGTGCCAGCTCAACCGGGACTAGCGGGGGCAATGAGCAGTTCTTC
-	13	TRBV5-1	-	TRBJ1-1	CASSIGRNTEAFF	TGCGCCAGCAGCATCGGACGGAACACTGAAGCTTTCTTT
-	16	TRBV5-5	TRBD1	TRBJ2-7	CASSPTTGTGSYEQYF	TGTGCCAGCAGCCCTACCACCGGGACAGGCTCCTACGAGCAGTACTTC
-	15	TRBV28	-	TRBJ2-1	CASSLFPGMDNEQFF	TGTGCCAGCAGTTTATTCCCAGGGATGGACAATGAGCAGTTCTTC
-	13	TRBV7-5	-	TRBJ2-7	CARSLRFSYEQYF	TGTGCCAGAAGCTTACGCTTTTCCTACGAGCAGTACTTC
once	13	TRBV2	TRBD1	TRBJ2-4	CASLPGQGNIQYF	TGTGCCAGCTTGCCGGGACAGGGAAACATTCAGTACTTC
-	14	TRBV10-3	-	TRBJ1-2	CAISCTGKGYGYTF	TGTGCCATCAGTTGTACAGGTAAGGGTTATGGCTACACCTTC
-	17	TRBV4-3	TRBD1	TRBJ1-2	CASSQDWGQGANYGYTF	TGCGCCAGCAGCCAAGATTGGGGACAGGGTGCTAACTATGGCTACACCTTC
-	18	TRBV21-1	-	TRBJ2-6	CASSKGTGRDSGANVLTF	TGTGCCAGCAGCAAAGGGACAGGGCGCGACTCTGGGGCCAACGTCCTGACTTTC
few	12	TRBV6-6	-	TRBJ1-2	CASSPGPYGYTF	TGTGCCAGCAGTCCGGGGCCCTATGGCTACACCTTC
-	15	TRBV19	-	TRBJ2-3	CASTLSRGPTDTQYF	TGTGCCAGTACCCTATCCAGGGGACCCACAGATACGCAGTATTTT
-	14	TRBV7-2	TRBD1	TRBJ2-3	CASSRDSSADTQYF	TGTGCCAGCAGCCGGGACAGCTCAGCAGATACGCAGTATTTT
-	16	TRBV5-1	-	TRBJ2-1	CASSRSTTYSYNEQFF	TGCGCCAGCAGTCGATCGACTACCTACTCCTACAATGAGCAGTTCTTC